The present T cell receptor (beta chain) was sequenced within a study of shared clonotypes between healthy human individuals. As to this clone: The target antigen is unknown.

Whole-study results and caveats: The authors sampled blood alone, and tissue repertoires likely differ. Non-shared clonotypes had lower generation probabilities than clonotypes shared by all four sorted-subset donors.

V was pared by 5 bases and J by 6 bases, with 9 bases between. There are 12 residues in the CDR3. The germline CDR1 and CDR2 sequences are SGHNT and YENEEA. It was CD45RO-negative cells, positively selected for CCR7, that made up naive CD8 cells, with terminally differentiated effector memory CD45RA+ cells excluded. The study drew all its donors from Caucasian adults living in Nashville, Tennessee. At a deep level, the assay was run. Libraries were prepared by immunoSEQ multiplex PCR; TCRdb keeps only in-frame clonotypes and omits some of them. The profile covers 600,000 or so clones, with approximately 96% appearing a single time and about 0.11% taken by the ten largest.

This rearrangement joins TRBV11-3 to TRBJ2-3, with D possibly matching TRBD1 (5 bases). What was sequenced was naive CD8+ T cells sorted from blood. The receptor's source is a woman aged 25 to 45 in good health. The CDR3 sequence is CASSQPGDTQYF. The CDR3 nucleotides are TGTGCCAGCAGCCAACCAGGGGATACGCAGTATTTT.